This T cell receptor (beta chain) appears in the sequencing data of a study of tissue T cells after allogeneic stem cell transplantation. Points on this clone: Its antigen is as yet unknown. All gene names here are mouse names. The CDR3 end is not reached by the read, which stops 1 residue before it; the germline J gene fills it in.

Looked up from germline, CDR1 is SGHSA and CDR2 is FRNQAP. V shed 5 bases and J 0 bases; nucleotides not matched to a gene: 3. The CDR3 is 16 residues long. TCRbeta CDR3 was sequenced at survey depth with template counts. The repertoire was sequenced with immunoSEQ multiplex PCR; TCRdb's copy has only in-frame clones and lacks some. Of about 50,000 clones listed, 73% are singletons. General observations from the study: Few T cell clones were shared across patients, but motif clusters showed tissue-specific shared signatures. In patients and mice, blood and spleen missed much of tissue repertoire. Which tissue TCRs were alloreactive or antigen-specific was not determined. Some clones might be persisting host cells.

The rearrangement uses TRBV16 and TRBJ2-2; 10 positions agree with TRBD2. Sequenced: sorted cells pooled from one or two spleens. The receptor was isolated from a pool of C57BL/6 mice in good health. CDR3 DNA, as far as it was read: TGTGCAAGCAGCCGGGACTGGGGCTCAAACACCGGGCAGCTCTAC. Encoded protein: CASSRDWGSNTGQLY. The whole CDR3 sequence is CASSRDWGSNTGQLYF.